A selection of T cell receptor beta chains follows, all from one sample in a study of blood T cell repertoires in COVID-19. Only in-frame clones appear in the TCRdb table, and some are missing; sequencing was by immunoSEQ multiplex PCR. The sample contains 300,000 to 350,000 clones, roughly 86% of which appear only once. Sequenced: PBMCs or T cells enriched from blood (not recorded which). The receptor set was obtained from a woman under 30 who had recovered from COVID-19. Both conserved end residues are part of each CDR3. The D gene is left open where the match is weak. Clone size is given for some rows only: seen once, a few or many times, or a class if the clone is expanded.

abundance: NA
d_gene: NA
v_gene: TRBV19
j_gene: TRBJ1-3
CDR3nt: TGTGCCACCGGGAGGGGGTCCGGAAACACCATATATTTT
CDR3aa: CATGRGSGNTIYF

abundance: NA
d_gene: TRBD1
v_gene: TRBV7-2
j_gene: TRBJ2-7
CDR3nt: TGTGCCAGCAGCTTAACAGGGGGTTCTTACGAGCAGTACTTC
CDR3aa: CASSLTGGSYEQYF

abundance: NA
d_gene: NA
v_gene: TRBV28
j_gene: TRBJ1-1
CDR3nt: TGTGCCAGCAGTTTATCCCCAGAAGGGGGTTTCTTT
CDR3aa: CASSLSPEGGFF

abundance: NA
d_gene: TRBD2
v_gene: TRBV28
j_gene: TRBJ2-7
CDR3nt: TGTGCCAGCAGTTTCTCAAACGGGAGGACTGGGCAGTACTTC
CDR3aa: CASSFSNGRTGQYF

abundance: NA
d_gene: TRBD1
v_gene: TRBV10-3
j_gene: TRBJ1-6
CDR3nt: TGTGCCATCAGCGGCTCGGACAGGATTTCGAGCTCCTATAATTCACCCCTCCACTTT
CDR3aa: CAISGSDRISSSYNSPLHF

abundance: once
d_gene: TRBD1
v_gene: TRBV7-2
j_gene: TRBJ1-1
CDR3nt: TGTGCCAGCAGCCCACGGACAGGGGGCGCAGGGGCCACTGAAGCTTTCTTT
CDR3aa: CASSPRTGGAGATEAFF

abundance: few
d_gene: NA
v_gene: TRBV11-1
j_gene: TRBJ2-2
CDR3nt: TGTGCCAGCAGCCGAGGGGGCACCGGGGAGCTGTTTTTT
CDR3aa: CASSRGGTGELFF

abundance: NA
d_gene: TRBD1
v_gene: TRBV11-2
j_gene: TRBJ1-2
CDR3nt: TGTGCCAGCAGCCCTAGACAGGGGGAGAATGGCTACACCTTC
CDR3aa: CASSPRQGENGYTF

abundance: NA
d_gene: NA
v_gene: TRBV30
j_gene: TRBJ2-7
CDR3nt: TGTGCCTGGAGTATTAGTCGCGAGCAGTACTTC
CDR3aa: CAWSISREQYF

abundance: NA
d_gene: TRBD1
v_gene: TRBV19
j_gene: TRBJ2-7
CDR3nt: TGTGCCAGTAGTTCTGCCCGGGACAGTTCCTACGAGCAGTACTTC
CDR3aa: CASSSARDSSYEQYF

abundance: once
d_gene: TRBD1
v_gene: TRBV6-5
j_gene: TRBJ2-2
CDR3nt: TGTGCCAGCAGTTACTCGGGACAGGGTCCTTCTGAGCTGTTTTTT
CDR3aa: CASSYSGQGPSELFF

abundance: NA
d_gene: TRBD2
v_gene: TRBV28
j_gene: TRBJ2-7
CDR3nt: TGTGCCAGCAGCCCGACGGGGGGGATTCGCAACGAGCAGTACTTC
CDR3aa: CASSPTGGIRNEQYF

abundance: NA
d_gene: TRBD2
v_gene: TRBV4-2
j_gene: TRBJ2-7
CDR3nt: TGTGCCAGCAGCCAAGAATTGGGACTAGCGTCTGAGCAGTACTTC
CDR3aa: CASSQELGLASEQYF

abundance: few
d_gene: NA
v_gene: TRBV30
j_gene: TRBJ2-1
CDR3nt: TGTGCCTGGAGAGATGGCCCTGAGCAGTTCTTC
CDR3aa: CAWRDGPEQFF

abundance: NA
d_gene: TRBD1
v_gene: TRBV18
j_gene: TRBJ1-3
CDR3nt: TGTGCCAGCTCACCAACTGACAGGGCTGGAAACACCATATATTTT
CDR3aa: CASSPTDRAGNTIYF

abundance: NA
d_gene: TRBD2
v_gene: TRBV15
j_gene: TRBJ2-2
CDR3nt: TGTGCCACCAGCAGAGAACTCGGCGGGAGAGGGGAGCTGTTTTTT
CDR3aa: CATSRELGGRGELFF

abundance: once
d_gene: NA
v_gene: TRBV7-2
j_gene: TRBJ1-1
CDR3nt: TGTGCCAGCAGCTTTGAGGCAGGGTACACTGAAGCTTTCTTT
CDR3aa: CASSFEAGYTEAFF